What follows describes a single T cell receptor (beta chain). The source of the sample is a study of blood T cell repertoires in COVID-19. For the study at large: Nucleic acid was either cDNA or gDNA, and it came from T cells, B-cell-depleted T cells, or PBMCs.

In the source study's methods: Reference gene primer amplification in the assay estimated nucleated cell counts. Assay: immunoSEQ multiplex PCR; the TCRdb copy retains only in-frame clones and omits some. V and J calls and clone size are copied from that table; D and trimming were computed from the DNA. The sample has some 490,000 clones, 70% to 90% seen once. The CDR3 extends over 14 amino acids. V lost 7 bases, J lost 1 base, and 5 bases stayed unmatched. CDR1 LNHDA and CDR2 SQIVND come from the germline V gene (reference sequence). The rearrangement joins TRBV19 to TRBJ2-3, with TRBD1 matching 7 bases. The sample was peripheral blood. The clonotype was recovered from a human donor in a cohort sampled during active COVID-19. The CDR3 loop is CASKWDSRTDTQYF. CDR3 in DNA: TGTGCCAGTAAATGGGACAGCCGCACAGATACGCAGTATTTT. The variable domain in full, with the rest retrieved from reference TRBV19 and TRBJ2-3, is DGGITQSPKYLFRKEGQNVTLSCEQNLNHDAMYWYRQDPGQGLRLIYYSQIVNDFQKGDIAEGYSVSREKKESFPLTVTSAQKNPTAFYLCASKWDSRTDTQYFGPGTRLTVL.